These 14 T cell receptor beta chains originate from one sample sequenced in a study of blood T cell repertoires in COVID-19. Using immunoSEQ multiplex PCR, the repertoire was profiled, and TCRdb retains in-frame clones only, with some absent. The sample lists tens of thousands of clones; 80% were seen once. The sequenced material came from peripheral blood. The receptors were sampled from a man aged 55 to 70 with active or convalescent COVID-19.

V usage is TRBV29-1 and J usage is TRBJ2-3, with D perhaps matching TRBD2 (5 bases). The CDR3 runs to 14 residues. The germline V gene has CDR1 SQVTM and CDR2 ANQGSEA. The ends were cut back, 4 bases at V and 2 bases at J, with 13 bases in the middle. The CDR3 protein is CSVGYGGYTDTQYF. The CDR3 DNA is TGCAGCGTTGGATACGGCGGGTACACAGATACGCAGTATTTT.

The V call is TRBV10-3, the J call TRBJ2-7; 9 bases match TRBD1. There are 13 residues in the CDR3. Germline V gene data show CDR1 as ENHRY and CDR2 as SYGVKD. The trim removed 7 bases at V and 4 bases at J, leaving 5 bases unmatched. Here the CDR3 DNA reads TGTGCCATCACTCAGGACAGGGGTTACGAGCAGTACTTC. It yields the protein CAITQDRGYEQYF.

This clone was detected once. The CDR3, as DNA: TGTGCCAGTAGCTGGGACAGGTCCTATGGCTACACCTTC. Residues: CASSWDRSYGYTF. The chain uses TRBV19 and TRBJ1-2, with 8 bases fitting TRBD1. The ends lost 6 bases at V and 4 bases at J; junction bases unmatched: 4. The CDR3 loop spans 13 amino acids. Per the germline V gene, CDR1 is LNHDA and CDR2 is SQIVND (reference sequence).

This clone showed up just a few times. The chain has TRBV28 and TRBJ1-4, with D unresolved. The V and J ends lost 7 bases and 2 bases respectively, with 14 bases between them. The germline gives CDR1 MDHEN, CDR2 SYDVKM. There are 15 residues in the CDR3. The CDR3 DNA sequence: TGTGCCAGCATTCCCGCCGGTCTCACTAATGAAAAACTGTTTTTT. Encoded protein: CASIPAGLTNEKLFF. The whole variable domain, remainder taken from reference TRBV28 and TRBJ1-4, is DVKVTQSSRYLVKRTGEKVFLECVQDMDHENMFWYRQDPGLGLRLIYFSYDVKMKEKGDIPEGYSVSREKKERFSLILESASTNQTSMYLCASIPAGLTNEKLFFGSGTQLSVL.

A few counts support this clone. The V gene is TRBV6-5, the J gene TRBJ1-2; 7 nucleotides line up with TRBD1. The CDR3 has 14 amino acids. V lost 7 bases to trimming and J lost 1 base; unmatched junction nucleotides: 6. Germline CDR1 MNHEY, CDR2 SVGAGI. CDR3: CASKWDSDNYGYTF. CDR3 DNA: TGTGCCAGCAAGTGGGACAGCGATAACTATGGCTACACCTTC.

There are many counts of this clone. This CDR3 reads CASSSGDRTVSNSPLHF. The CDR3 DNA reads as TGTGCCAGCAGCTCCGGGGATAGGACAGTGTCTAATTCACCCCTCCACTTT. The V gene is TRBV7-6, the J gene TRBJ1-6, with TRBD1 as a possible D gene (6 bases). CDR3 length: 17 residues. Germline-derived CDR1 and CDR2 are SGHVS and FNYEAQ. V was clipped by 4 bases and J by 6 bases, with 19 bases between them.

The gene calls are TRBV12-3 or TRBV12-4 and TRBJ2-7; no definite D call. The CDR3 runs to 11 residues. Trimming shortened V by 5 bases and J by 3 bases, and 5 bases separated the two germline ends. The CDR3 sequence is CASSIYYEQYF. CDR3 in DNA: TGTGCCAGCAGTATCTACTACGAGCAGTACTTC.

This clone was seen at least ten times. The chain carries TRBV7-9 and TRBJ1-2; unclear D gene. The V end was cut by 4 bases, the J end by 3 bases, with 9 bases between. This CDR3 spans 13 amino acids. Germline V gene data show CDR1 as SEHNR and CDR2 as FQNEAQ (reference sequence). Here the CDR3 reads CASSSREYYGYTF. In nucleotides, the CDR3 is TGTGCCAGCAGCTCAAGGGAGTACTATGGCTACACCTTC.

V gene TRBV3-1 (or the pseudogene TRBV3-2) combines with J gene TRBJ2-3, with D tentatively TRBD2 (6 bases). V was pared by 3 bases and J by 6 bases, with 16 bases between. The CDR3 consists of 15 residues. Germline assignment: CDR1 LGHDT and CDR2 YNNKEL (reference sequence). CDR3 sequence reads: CASSQNPSGRDTQYF. The CDR3 nucleotides are TGTGCCAGCAGCCAGAACCCTTCAGGGAGGGATACGCAGTATTTT.

V is TRBV5-1 and J is TRBJ2-3; 7 bases map to TRBD1. V trimming: 4 bases; J trimming: 3 bases; junction bases outside the gene matches: 11. CDR3 size: 16 residues. CDR1 is SGHRS and CDR2 is YFSETQ in the germline V gene. DNA of the CDR3: TGCGCCAGCAGCCTGATCACAGGGGAACGAACAGATACGCAGTATTTT. It is translated as CASSLITGERTDTQYF.

The CDR3 loop reads CASSDSGKRHYGYTF. In DNA form, the CDR3 reads TGTGCCAGCAGTGATTCGGGGAAACGCCACTATGGCTACACCTTC. The chain has TRBV6-1 and TRBJ1-2, with D unclear. Germline loops: CDR1 MNHNS, CDR2 SASEGT. The CDR3 has 15 residues. Trimming removed 3 bases from V and 3 bases from J, with 14 bases in between.

The chain employs TRBV18 and TRBJ1-4, with unresolved D. Per the germline V gene, CDR1 is KGHSH and CDR2 is LQKENI. V was clipped by 0 bases and J by 8 bases, with 19 bases between them. This CDR3 contains 17 residues. CDR3 in amino acids: CASSPPILSEGNEKLFF. CDR3 coding DNA: TGTGCCAGCTCACCACCAATCCTTAGCGAGGGTAACGAAAAACTGTTTTTT.

The chain combines TRBV27 with TRBJ2-7; D may be TRBD2 (6 bases). Trimming took off 3 bases at V and 2 bases at J, with 11 bases between the two ends. Germline CDR1 is MNHEY and CDR2 is SMNVEV (reference sequence). The CDR3 is made up of 14 amino acids. The CDR3 nucleotides read TGTGCCAGCAGTTTCGGGCGGGGTGCCTACGAGCAGTACTTC. Encoded protein: CASSFGRGAYEQYF.

This clone is classed as medium-sized. V usage is TRBV6-2 or TRBV6-3 and J usage is TRBJ2-7, with D possibly being TRBD1 (6 bases). The germline gives CDR1 MNHEY, CDR2 SVGEGT. V gave up 5 bases and J gave up 0 bases, with 8 bases separating them. The CDR3 covers 13 residues. CDR3 DNA: TGTGCCAGCAGTCAGGACAGCTCCTACGAGCAGTACTTC. Encoded protein: CASSQDSSYEQYF.